This is a list of T cell receptor beta chains from one sample in a study of T cell responses to AZD1222 COVID-19 vaccine. The repertoire was sequenced with immunoSEQ multiplex PCR; TCRdb's copy has only in-frame clones and lacks some. This table has about 110,000 clones, 92% appearing once. The specimen comprised peripheral blood, sampled 28 days after the second AZD1222 dose. These TCRs come from an adult who received the AZD1222 COVID-19 vaccine. CDR3s leave out the opening cysteine and the closing phenylalanine or tryptophan.

V	CDR3
TRBV15	ATSRDFGNTEAF
TRBV18	ASSRETSGGRQETQY
TRBV5-6	ASSLISGGEQF
TRBV2	ASLSGVGSYEQY
TRBV4-2	ASSGETSAHATNEKLF
TRBV19	ASSPRLRRGNTEAF
TRBV6-2/TRBV6-3	ASSYSGQGNTEAF
TRBV19	ASSIKALTGEQF
TRBV19	ASTQGGSNQPQH
TRBV6-5	ASRAGVITEAF